Below are 9 T cell receptor beta chains sequenced from a single sample in a study of blood T cell repertoires in COVID-19. Here immunoSEQ multiplex PCR was the method, and the copy in TCRdb shows in-frame clones only, minus some. The sample lists about 370,000 clones, 80% to 90% occurring once. The material sequenced was peripheral blood. Every receptor here comes from a woman aged 30 to 39 with COVID-19, enrolled during active disease.

The chain employs TRBV9 and TRBJ1-2; 8 bases are shared with TRBD1. The V and J ends lost 7 bases and 4 bases, in that order; junction bases with no gene match: 3. The CDR3 is 12 amino acids. The germline CDR1 and CDR2 sequences are SGDLS and YYNGEE. In DNA form, the CDR3 reads TGTGCCAGCCTGGACAGGGTCTATGGCTACACCTTC. It specifies CASLDRVYGYTF.

The chain uses TRBV5-1 and TRBJ2-3; TRBD2 aligns across 12 bases. J lost 5 bases, V lost 2 bases, and 9 bases had no gene match. This CDR3 spans 17 amino acids. The germline V gene encodes CDR1 SGHRS and CDR2 YFSETQ. CDR3 loop: CASSFGLAGLPGDTQYF. CDR3 coding DNA: TGCGCCAGCAGCTTTGGACTAGCGGGATTGCCCGGAGATACGCAGTATTTT.

A few counts support this clone. This chain uses TRBV10-1 with TRBJ2-1; 12 bases fit TRBD2. The CDR3 has 15 residues. The germline CDR1 and CDR2 sequences are WNHNN and SYGVQD (reference sequence). V was pared by 5 bases and J by 7 bases, with 6 bases of the junction left unmatched. The DNA for the CDR3 is TGCGCCAGCAGTCAGACTAGCGGGAGCCCAAATGAGCAGTTCTTC. Translated, it gives CASSQTSGSPNEQFF.

A single count supports this clone. This chain connects TRBV3-1 (or the pseudogene TRBV3-2) to TRBJ2-3; 9 bases line up with TRBD2. The junction had 8 bases not matched to a gene; V was cut back by 6 bases and J by 4 bases. The germline CDR1 and CDR2 sequences are LGHDT and YNNKEL (reference sequence). The CDR3 runs to 15 residues. DNA of the CDR3: TGTGCCAGCAGACTTCTTAGCGGGGGCCCAGATACGCAGTATTTT. Translated: CASRLLSGGPDTQYF.

V and J are TRBV12-3 or TRBV12-4 and TRBJ2-1; the match to TRBD2 covers 7 bases. The CDR3 sequence is 13 residues long. V lost 8 bases to trimming and J lost 6 bases; unmatched junction nucleotides: 7. CDR3 bases: TGTGCCAGCGGCCTGGGGGGGTTCAATGAGCAGTTCTTC. Its translation is CASGLGGFNEQFF.

The chain is built from TRBV5-1 and TRBJ1-2, with 8 positions matching TRBD1. CDR3 length: 15 residues. CDR1 is SGHRS and CDR2 is YFSETQ in the germline V gene. The V gene end was trimmed by 5 bases and the J gene end by 8 bases; junction bases not matched to a gene: 14. The CDR3 is CASSVPGGDLRGYTF. CDR3 sequence (DNA): TGCGCCAGCAGTGTCCCAGGGGGCGATCTACGGGGCTACACCTTC.

The V call is TRBV13, the J call TRBJ1-3; perhaps TRBD1 as D (5 bases). Germline V gene sequence: CDR1 PRHDT, CDR2 FYEKMQ (reference sequence). This CDR3 comprises 17 residues. V dropped 5 bases and J dropped 0 bases, with 17 bases sitting between them. The CDR3 DNA sequence: TGTGCCAGCAGCCACACAGGTTTAACCAGCTCTGGAAACACCATATATTTT. This codes for CASSHTGLTSSGNTIYF.

V usage is TRBV5-1 and J usage is TRBJ2-7, with D hard to call. The ends were cut back, 0 bases at V and 2 bases at J, with 12 bases in the middle. This CDR3 region has 15 residues. Germline loops: CDR1 SGHRS, CDR2 YFSETQ. The CDR3 nucleotides read TGCGCCAGCAGCTTGGAGTACAGCAGAACCTACGAGCAGTACTTC. Its translation is CASSLEYSRTYEQYF. The complete variable domain, with remaining parts taken from reference TRBV5-1 and TRBJ2-7, reads KAGVTQTPRYLIKTRGQQVTLSCSPISGHRSVSWYQQTPGQGLQFLFEYFSETQRNKGNFPGRFSGRQFSNSRSEMNVSTLELGDSALYLCASSLEYSRTYEQYFGPGTRLTVT.

This chain connects TRBV4-1 to TRBJ2-7, with TRBD1 matching over 7 bases. The germline CDR1 and CDR2 sequences are MGHRA and YSYEKL. This CDR3 contains 15 residues. After removal of 2 bases from V and 3 bases from J, the junction contained 7 bases not matched to a gene. CDR3 in amino acids: CASSQTGTEVYEQYF. CDR3 DNA: TGCGCCAGCAGCCAAACCGGGACAGAGGTCTACGAGCAGTACTTC.